One and the same sample provided the 23 T cell receptor beta chains below, sequenced in a study of cytomegalovirus exposure and HLA in healthy donors (dated by TCRdb to 2016 to 2017). Libraries were built with the immunoSEQ multiplex PCR assay. For the multiplex PCR, a mixture combining 60 forward primers for TCR Vbeta segments and 13 reverse primers for TCR Jbeta segments was used. The table comes from immuneACCESS by way of TCRdb, which keeps in-frame sequences with V and J called. Part of the clones is missing from these tables; in studies checked, under half for an unresolved V gene and the rest for unknown reasons. The table for this sample lists about 100,000 clones; about 76% of them were counted only once. The top ten constitute roughly 7% of the sample. Source material: PBMCs. These TCRs come from a man aged 35 to 55 in good health and CMV-seropositive.

The chain employs TRBV14 and TRBJ1-4; D is possibly TRBD1 (5 bases). The CDR3 covers 14 residues. Germline V gene sequence: CDR1 SGHDN, CDR2 FVKESK. Trimming took 4 bases from V and 5 from J, leaving 11 bases between them. The CDR3 coding sequence is TGTGCCAGCAGCCCTCGACAGAGGAATGAAAAACTGTTTTTT. Its translation is CASSPRQRNEKLFF.

This clone was counted a few times. The V gene is TRBV15, the J gene TRBJ1-1, with a weak D call TRBD1 (6 bases). The CDR3 contains 13 residues. Per germline, CDR1 LNHNV and CDR2 YYDKDF (reference sequence). V was cut by 6 bases and J by 2 bases, with 10 bases left in between. The CDR3 nucleotides are TGTGCCACCAGTTGGGGGCAAAACACTGAAGCTTTCTTT. Protein product: CATSWGQNTEAFF.

This clone was recorded a few times. This chain joins TRBV5-6 and TRBJ1-1; D might be TRBD1 (6 bases). Germline loops: CDR1 SGHDT, CDR2 YYEEEE. V dropped 4 bases and J dropped 3 bases, with 22 bases sitting between them. The length of the CDR3 is 17 residues. The CDR3 DNA reads as TGTGCCAGCAGCCGCTCAGGGGTTTCGTATGTGTACACTGAAGCTTTCTTT. It encodes CASSRSGVSYVYTEAFF.

As to this clone: Sequence at one end of the junction differs from germline and may be a read error. This rearrangement joins TRBV7-7 to TRBJ2-5; D may be TRBD2 (6 bases). CDR3 length: 15 amino acids. Germline V gives CDR1 SSHAT, CDR2 FNYEAQ (reference sequence). The CDR3 DNA reads TGTGCTAGCAGCTTAAACGGGAGAGGGTCAGAGACCCAGTACTTC. It codes for CASSLNGRGSETQYF.

CDR3 in DNA: TGTGCCAGCAGCCCAGGGTTCCCAAGGTACGAGCAGTACTTC. Translating it yields CASSPGFPRYEQYF. V gene TRBV11-2 combines with J gene TRBJ2-7; tentatively, D is TRBD1 (5 bases). V lost 5 bases to trimming and J lost 4 bases, with 15 bases between them. The germline CDR1 and CDR2 sequences are SGHAT and FQNNGV. This CDR3 has 14 residues.

The J gene is TRBJ2-1, the V gene TRBV6-5, with TRBD1 as a possible D gene (5 bases). Germline-derived CDR1 and CDR2 are MNHEY and SVGAGI. The CDR3 consists of 15 residues. V dropped 0 bases and J dropped 7 bases, with 13 bases sitting between them. The CDR3 sequence is CASSYSTREGNEQFF. Written as DNA, the CDR3 is TGTGCCAGCAGTTACTCAACCAGGGAAGGAAATGAGCAGTTCTTC.

The chain carries TRBV6-1 and TRBJ2-3; 15 bases match TRBD2. Per the germline V gene, CDR1 is MNHNS and CDR2 is SASEGT. This CDR3 has 18 amino acids. J gave up 2 bases and V 2 bases, and 5 bases lay outside the gene matches. The CDR3 loop reads CASSERGLAGGPTDTQYF. Written as DNA, the CDR3 is TGTGCCAGCAGTGAAAGGGGACTAGCGGGGGGCCCCACAGATACGCAGTATTTT.

The chain recombines TRBV5-4 with TRBJ1-5; the D gene is possibly TRBD1 (5 bases). Germline assignment: CDR1 SGHNT and CDR2 YYREEE (reference sequence). Trimming shortened V by 4 bases and J by 0 bases, and 14 bases separated the two germline ends. This CDR3 is 16 amino acids long. Here the CDR3 DNA reads TGTGCCAGCAGCCAAGAAGACAGAAATAGCAATCAGCCCCAGCATTTT. Amino acids: CASSQEDRNSNQPQHF.

V usage is TRBV6-5 and J usage is TRBJ1-3, with 9 bases matching TRBD1. The trim removed 5 bases at V and 4 bases at J, leaving 6 bases unmatched. The CDR3 extends over 15 amino acids. CDR1 is MNHEY and CDR2 is SVGAGI in the germline V gene. CDR3 nucleotides: TGTGCCAGCAGTCCACAGGGGGCGGGCGGAAACACCATATATTTT. Amino acids: CASSPQGAGGNTIYF.

This clone was observed a few times. The J gene is TRBJ1-1, the V gene TRBV27, with 9 positions matching TRBD1. This CDR3 is 16 amino acids long. CDR1 and CDR2 (germline): MNHEY, SMNVEV (reference sequence). Germline trimming cut 7 bases from V and 1 base from J; bases unmatched to any gene: 10. The CDR3 bases are TGTGCCAGCAAGGGACAGGGACGCGTCAAGAACACTGAAGCTTTCTTT. It encodes CASKGQGRVKNTEAFF.

This rearrangement joins TRBV5-4 to TRBJ2-2; the match to TRBD2 covers 11 bases. The CDR3 extends over 15 amino acids. The junction had 4 bases not matched to a gene; V was cut back by 5 bases and J by 4 bases. Per germline, CDR1 SGHNT and CDR2 YYREEE (reference sequence). Here the CDR3 DNA reads TGTGCCAGCAGATTAGCGGGAGGGCCCACCGGGGAGCTGTTTTTT. Amino acid sequence: CASRLAGGPTGELFF. Full variable domain (remainder filled in from reference TRBV5-4 and TRBJ2-2): ETGVTQSPTHLIKTRGQQVTLRCSSQSGHNTVSWYQQALGQGPQFIFQYYREEENGRGNFPPRFSGLQFPNYSSELNVNALELDDSALYLCASRLAGGPTGELFFGEGSRLTVL.

The chain is built from TRBV6-5 and TRBJ1-1, with a tentative D call TRBD1 (5 bases). CDR1 and CDR2 from the germline V gene are MNHEY and SVGAGI. Trimming removed 5 bases at V and 2 bases at J, with 12 bases between. The CDR3 consists of 14 residues. CDR3 bases: TGTGCCAGCAGTACCCGGTGGGGCAACACTGAAGCTTTCTTT. As protein: CASSTRWGNTEAFF.

The chain is built from TRBV27 and TRBJ2-2; TRBD2 might be the D (5 bases). Trimming cost V 6 bases and J 1 base, with 9 bases left between them. Germline CDR1 and CDR2: MNHEY and SMNVEV (reference sequence). The CDR3 sequence is 14 residues long. The DNA for the CDR3 is TGTGCCAGCAGGGCTGGGAGGAACACCGGGGAGCTGTTTTTT. The encoded protein is CASRAGRNTGELFF.

The V call is TRBV5-4, the J call TRBJ2-7; D is ambiguous. The CDR3 runs to 15 residues. V gave up 0 bases and J gave up 0 bases, with 10 bases separating them. The germline V gene has CDR1 SGHNT and CDR2 YYREEE (reference sequence). CDR3: CASSLDRTSSYEQYF. Here the CDR3 DNA reads TGTGCCAGCAGCTTGGACAGAACCAGCTCCTACGAGCAGTACTTC.

Concerning this clone itself: Germline is not matched at one junction end, which may reflect a read error. The CDR3 sequence is CASSSNSRDTLFF. Written as DNA, the CDR3 is TGTGCCAGCAGCTCCAACTCACGGGACACCCTTTTTTTC. The rearrangement links TRBV5-4 to TRBJ2-7; D might be TRBD1 (6 bases). The CDR3 is 13 amino acids. Germline values: CDR1 SGHNT, CDR2 YYREEE (reference sequence).

CDR3 protein: CASSLSTVGLAGTQETQYF. CDR3 nucleotides: TGTGCCAGCAGCTTATCTACGGTTGGGCTAGCGGGAACCCAAGAGACCCAGTACTTC. The chain has TRBV7-2 and TRBJ2-5; 9 bases are shared with TRBD2. From germline, CDR1 is SGHTA and CDR2 FQGNSA. This CDR3 has 19 residues. Unmatched junction bases numbered 14, after V lost 2 bases and J lost 1 base.

This chain connects TRBV7-9 to TRBJ2-5; 8 bases align to TRBD2. The DNA end favors TRBJ2-7, so the J call may be wrong. The CDR3 loop spans 16 amino acids. The V gene's germline CDR1 is SEHNR and CDR2 FQNEAQ (reference sequence). The CDR3 DNA is TGTGCCAGCAGCCAGACGGCGGGGGGCCCACGATACGAGCAGTACTTC. Protein sequence: CASSQTAGGPRYEQYF.

V and J are TRBV6-5 and TRBJ1-6; no clear D. This CDR3 has 15 residues. CDR1 is MNHEY and CDR2 is SVGAGI in the germline V gene. The V gene lost 2 bases and the J gene lost 8 bases, with 13 bases spanning the gap. The CDR3 DNA follows: TGTGCCAGCAGTTACAGGGAGATGTGGGATTCACCCCTCCACTTT. The encoded protein is CASSYREMWDSPLHF.

The CDR3 bases are TGTGCCAGCAGCTTGGCCGGAGCGGCTCCTAGCACAGATACGCAGTATTTT. This encodes CASSLAGAAPSTDTQYF. The chain combines TRBV5-4 with TRBJ2-3, with D possibly being TRBD2 (5 bases). Germline V gives CDR1 SGHNT, CDR2 YYREEE (reference sequence). The V end was cut by 0 bases, the J end by 0 bases, with 14 bases between. This CDR3 is 17 amino acids long.

The chain recombines TRBV10-1 with TRBJ2-2, with D possibly matching TRBD2 (5 bases). V shed 3 bases and J shed 7 bases, with 18 bases lying between them. The CDR3 consists of 16 residues. CDR1 is WNHNN and CDR2 is SYGVQD in the germline V gene (reference sequence). CDR3 nucleotides: TGCGCCAGCAGTGACGAGGGTCGGATGGGGTACGGGGAGCTGTTTTTT. Encoded protein: CASSDEGRMGYGELFF.

The chain uses TRBV7-9 and TRBJ1-1; D unclear. Germline V gene data show CDR1 as SEHNR and CDR2 as FQNEAQ (reference sequence). This CDR3 is built from 15 residues. V was cut by 2 bases and J by 3 bases, with 13 bases left in between. The CDR3 sequence: CASSLFASGYTEAFF. CDR3 in DNA: TGTGCCAGCAGCTTATTTGCGAGCGGTTACACTGAAGCTTTCTTT.

The gene calls are TRBV7-2 and TRBJ2-7, with TRBD2 matching over 9 bases. Germline trimming cut 6 bases from V and 6 bases from J; bases unmatched to any gene: 6. This CDR3 region has 13 residues. Germline V lookup: CDR1 SGHTA, CDR2 FQGNSA. The CDR3 DNA is TGTGCCAGCAGTTCGCGGGAGGGGGGCGAGCAGTACTTC. Translation gives CASSSREGGEQYF.

This clone has just a few counts. J is TRBJ2-7 and V is TRBV11-2; TRBD2 agrees at 10 bases. The V gene's germline CDR1 is SGHAT and CDR2 FQNNGV. This CDR3 comprises 19 residues. Losses at the gene ends were 5 bases for V and 4 bases for J; bases not matched to a gene: 20. CDR3 residues: CASSPINRGKASGSYEQYF. In DNA form, the CDR3 reads TGTGCCAGCAGCCCCATTAACCGAGGGAAAGCTAGCGGGAGTTACGAGCAGTACTTC.